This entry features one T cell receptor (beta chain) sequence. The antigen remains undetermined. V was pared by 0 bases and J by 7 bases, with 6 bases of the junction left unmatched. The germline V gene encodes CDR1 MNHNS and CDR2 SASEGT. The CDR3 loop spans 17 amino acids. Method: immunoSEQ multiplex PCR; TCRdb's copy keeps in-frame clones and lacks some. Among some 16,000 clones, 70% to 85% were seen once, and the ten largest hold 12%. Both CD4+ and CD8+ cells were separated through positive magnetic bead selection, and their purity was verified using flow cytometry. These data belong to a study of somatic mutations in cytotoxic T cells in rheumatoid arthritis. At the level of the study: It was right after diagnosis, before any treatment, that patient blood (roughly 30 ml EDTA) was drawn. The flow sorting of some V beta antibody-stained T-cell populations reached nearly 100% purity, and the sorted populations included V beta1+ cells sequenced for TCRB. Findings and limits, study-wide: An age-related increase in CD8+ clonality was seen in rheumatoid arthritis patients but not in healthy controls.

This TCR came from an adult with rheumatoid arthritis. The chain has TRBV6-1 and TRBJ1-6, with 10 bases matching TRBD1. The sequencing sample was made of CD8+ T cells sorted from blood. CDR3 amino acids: CASSEARPGQGNSPLHF. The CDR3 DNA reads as TGTGCCAGCAGTGAAGCCCGTCCGGGACAGGGGAATTCACCCCTCCACTTT.